Below are 30 T cell receptor beta chains sequenced from a single sample in a study of graft-versus-host responses after intestinal transplantation. The method was immunoSEQ multiplex PCR; TCRdb's version includes in-frame clones alone and lacks a portion of them. The table includes fewer than 120,000 clones, roughly 95% detected once. No antigen has been assigned to these receptors. Sequencing was performed on unstimulated CD8+ T cells sorted from spleen or lymph node cells, taken before intestinal transplant. These receptors all stem from a human donor who received an intestinal transplant.

The V and J genes are TRBV30 and TRBJ1-3; D gene unclear. The germline gives CDR1 GTSNPN, CDR2 SVGIG (reference sequence). The ends were cut back, 1 base at V and 4 bases at J, with 23 bases in the middle. CDR3 length: 18 amino acids. Here the CDR3 reads CAWSDGPGQLLGGNTIYF. CDR3 nucleotides: TGTGCCTGGAGTGATGGCCCGGGTCAGCTTCTAGGAGGAAACACCATATATTTT.

The J gene is TRBJ2-3, the V gene TRBV5-6, with D perhaps being TRBD1 or TRBD2 (5 bases each). The CDR3 is made up of 16 amino acids. Per the germline V gene, CDR1 is SGHDT and CDR2 is YYEEEE. V was clipped by 4 bases and J by 5 bases, with 20 bases between them. CDR3 sequence: CASSTWVGTPVDTQYF. The CDR3 bases are TGTGCCAGCAGCACCTGGGTCGGGACGCCGGTAGATACGCAGTATTTT.

The chain has TRBV10-2 and TRBJ2-5; TRBD2 is a possible D gene (7 bases). Germline assignment: CDR1 WSHSY and CDR2 SAAADI. The CDR3 extends over 16 amino acids. V was pared by 0 bases and J by 4 bases, with 15 bases between. The CDR3 DNA is TGCGCCAGCAGTGAGTCGCGGGGGCTAGGTGGAGAGACCCAGTACTTC. This gives the protein CASSESRGLGGETQYF.

The chain joins TRBV13 to TRBJ2-7; 7 bases align to TRBD1. The CDR3 loop spans 16 amino acids. V dropped 4 bases and J dropped 4; count of bases not matched to a gene: 13. In germline, CDR1 is PRHDT, CDR2 FYEKMQ (reference sequence). The CDR3 DNA reads as TGTGCCAGCAGCTCCGCGCACCAGGGACAGACATACGAGCAGTACTTC. Translated, it gives CASSSAHQGQTYEQYF.

The J gene is TRBJ2-1, the V gene TRBV6-1; D is ambiguous. Germline V lookup: CDR1 MNHNS, CDR2 SASEGT. The ends were cut back, 2 bases at V and 9 bases at J, with 11 bases in the middle. The CDR3 length is 13 residues. Here the CDR3 reads CASSEPRTREQFF. In nucleotides, the CDR3 is TGTGCCAGCAGTGAACCCCGTACACGTGAGCAGTTCTTC.

This chain uses TRBV9 with TRBJ1-5; a weak D match, TRBD1 (5 bases). The CDR3 runs to 15 residues. Trimming removed 1 base from V and 3 bases from J, with 11 bases in between. Germline loops: CDR1 SGDLS, CDR2 YYNGEE. The CDR3 DNA reads as TGTGCCAGCAGCGTATCCGGGACCAACAATCAGCCCCAGCATTTT. Its translation is CASSVSGTNNQPQHF. Looking up the rest from reference TRBV9 and TRBJ1-5 gives the full variable domain: DSGVTQTPKHLITATGQRVTLRCSPRSGDLSVYWYQQSLDQGLQFLIQYYNGEERAKGNILERFSAQQFPDLHSELNLSSLELGDSALYFCASSVSGTNNQPQHFGDGTRLSIL.

A note on this clone: At the DNA level, this CDR3 is encoded by other sequences in the same sample as well. The V call is TRBV11-2, the J call TRBJ1-5, with 8 bases matching TRBD1. Unmatched junction bases numbered 4, after V lost 5 bases and J lost 1 base. Germline V CDR1 and CDR2: SGHAT, FQNNGV. There are 15 residues in the CDR3. CDR3 amino acids: CASSTGTGSNQPQHF. The CDR3 DNA reads as TGTGCCAGCAGCACCGGGACAGGCAGCAATCAGCCCCAGCATTTT.

The genes are TRBV9 and TRBJ2-1; D could derive from TRBD1 or TRBD2 (5 bases each). Trimming stripped 3 bases from V and 8 bases from J, with 9 bases between. This CDR3 has 12 amino acids. Germline V gene lookup returns CDR1 SGDLS and CDR2 YYNGEE. The chain's CDR3 is CASSGSGHEQFF. The CDR3 region has the DNA TGTGCCAGCAGCGGGTCGGGGCATGAGCAGTTCTTC.

The genes are TRBV9 and TRBJ2-5, with 9 nucleotides matching TRBD2. This CDR3 comprises 14 residues. After removal of 4 bases from V and 5 bases from J, the junction contained 6 bases not matched to a gene. Germline V gives CDR1 SGDLS, CDR2 YYNGEE. The chain's CDR3 is CASSLSGSRETQYF. Here the CDR3 DNA reads TGTGCCAGCAGCCTTAGCGGGAGTCGGGAGACCCAGTACTTC.

This clone was seen more than once but under ten times. The chain uses TRBV27 and TRBJ2-7; 8 nucleotides agree with TRBD1. V was pared by 7 bases and J by 4 bases, with 12 bases of the junction left unmatched. The CDR3 covers 15 residues. CDR1 and CDR2 (germline): MNHEY, SMNVEV (reference sequence). The CDR3 here is CASTLTGTGAYEQYF. The CDR3, as DNA: TGTGCCAGCACTCTCACCGGGACAGGAGCGTACGAGCAGTACTTC.

V is TRBV11-2 and J is TRBJ2-7, with D unclear. CDR1 SGHAT and CDR2 FQNNGV come from the germline V gene. V was trimmed by 5 bases and J by 2 bases, leaving 7 bases between them. This CDR3 has 12 amino acids. DNA of the CDR3: TGTGCCAGCAGCCACGATCCCTACGAGCAGTACTTC. This translates into CASSHDPYEQYF.

This chain connects TRBV6-5 to TRBJ2-3, with D unclear. V gave up 1 base and J gave up 0 bases, with 5 bases separating them. From germline, CDR1 is MNHEY and CDR2 SVGAGI. The CDR3 is made up of 14 amino acids. CDR3 amino acids: CASSYYSSTDTQYF. CDR3 in DNA: TGTGCCAGCAGTTACTACTCGAGCACAGATACGCAGTATTTT.

V is TRBV27 and J is TRBJ1-2; D is unclear. CDR3 size: 15 residues. The germline V gene has CDR1 MNHEY and CDR2 SMNVEV (reference sequence). V shed 4 bases and J shed 0 bases, with 12 bases lying between them. CDR3 sequence reads: CASSSPQYPNYGYTF. The CDR3 DNA reads as TGTGCCAGCAGTTCTCCTCAGTATCCTAACTATGGCTACACCTTC.

The chain couples TRBV6-5 to TRBJ2-7; D may be TRBD1 (6 bases). V was cut by 2 bases and J by 6 bases, with 8 bases left in between. Germline lookup yields CDR1 MNHEY and CDR2 SVGAGI. This CDR3 region has 12 residues. CDR3 coding DNA: TGTGCCAGCAGTTACGGGGGCAGCGAGCAGTACTTC. Translation gives CASSYGGSEQYF.

The chain employs TRBV27 and TRBJ2-5; 13 bases agree with TRBD2. V lost 4 bases and J lost 3; bases outside the gene matches: 5. Germline lookup yields CDR1 MNHEY and CDR2 SMNVEV (reference sequence). CDR3 length equals 16 residues. CDR3 in amino acids: CASSSLGLAGEETQYF. The CDR3 DNA follows: TGTGCCAGCAGTTCTCTTGGACTAGCGGGAGAAGAGACCCAGTACTTC.

V is TRBV7-3 and J is TRBJ2-7; D remains unclear. Trimming cost V 1 base and J 5 bases, with 9 bases left between them. The germline gives CDR1 SGHTA, CDR2 FQGTGA. The length of the CDR3 is 13 residues. The CDR3 sequence: CASSLMSSHEQYF. The DNA of the CDR3 is TGTGCCAGCAGCTTAATGAGTAGCCACGAGCAGTACTTC.

The J gene is TRBJ2-1, the V gene TRBV9; D call uncertain. CDR1 is SGDLS, CDR2 YYNGEE, per germline. V gave up 4 bases and J gave up 4 bases, with 15 bases separating them. The CDR3 runs to 15 residues. The chain's CDR3 is CASSSPFGLYNEQFF. Written as DNA, the CDR3 is TGTGCCAGCAGCTCCCCATTCGGGTTGTACAATGAGCAGTTCTTC.

The rearrangement links TRBV5-1 to TRBJ2-2; TRBD2 aligns across 14 bases. Germline V CDR1 and CDR2: SGHRS, YFSETQ. Trimming cost V 0 bases and J 7 bases; bases outside gene matches: 5. The CDR3 extends over 17 amino acids. The CDR3 sequence: CASSLDPGLAGDGELFF. CDR3 DNA sequence: TGCGCCAGCAGCTTGGACCCGGGACTAGCGGGAGACGGGGAGCTGTTTTTT.

Only one count was recorded for this clone. This chain joins TRBV4-1 and TRBJ1-2, with no clear D. Per germline, CDR1 MGHRA and CDR2 YSYEKL. V dropped 0 bases and J dropped 2 bases, with 13 bases sitting between them. The CDR3 length is 16 residues. The CDR3 DNA reads TGCGCCAGCAGCCAAGAATTCTACCTCGGGAACTATGGCTACACCTTC. This sequence encodes CASSQEFYLGNYGYTF.

The V and J genes are TRBV27 and TRBJ2-7; tentative D call: TRBD2 (7 bases). Germline V gene sequence: CDR1 MNHEY, CDR2 SMNVEV (reference sequence). V was cut by 5 bases and J by 2 bases, with 16 bases left in between. This CDR3 contains 15 residues. CDR3 residues: CASSLGGGTAYEQYF. CDR3 bases: TGTGCCAGCAGTCTAGGGGGGGGTACAGCCTACGAGCAGTACTTC.

The chain has TRBV4-1 and TRBJ1-4; possible D gene TRBD1, 6 bases. Germline V lookup: CDR1 MGHRA, CDR2 YSYEKL. V was cut by 4 bases and J by 4 bases, with 16 bases left in between. The CDR3 sequence is 16 residues long. The DNA of the CDR3 is TGCGCCAGCAGCCCGACCCAAACAGGGATTAATGAAAAACTGTTTTTT. Translated: CASSPTQTGINEKLFF.

The V and J genes are TRBV30 and TRBJ2-5; tentatively, D is TRBD2 (5 bases). The CDR3 sequence is 13 residues long. The ends were cut back, 8 bases at V and 7 bases at J, with 20 bases in the middle. Germline V CDR1 and CDR2: GTSNPN, SVGIG (reference sequence). The CDR3 DNA follows: TGTGCCAGGGATCACGGGGTCTCAGGGACCCAGTACTTC. This translates into CARDHGVSGTQYF. The entire variable domain, with the rest obtained from reference TRBV30 and TRBJ2-5, is as follows: SQTIHQWPATLVQPVGSPLSLECTVEGTSNPNLYWYRQAAGRGLQLLFYSVGIGQISSEVPQNLSASRPQDRQFILSSKKLLLSDSGFYLCARDHGVSGTQYFGPGTRLLVL.

The chain couples TRBV6-1 to TRBJ2-1, with unresolved D. Trimming removed 0 bases from V and 6 bases from J, with 21 bases in between. The CDR3 contains 18 residues. The germline V gene encodes CDR1 MNHNS and CDR2 SASEGT. CDR3 protein: CASSEAYRTLTSFNEQFF. The CDR3 DNA follows: TGTGCCAGCAGTGAAGCATATAGGACCCTTACATCGTTCAATGAGCAGTTCTTC.

The chain combines TRBV7-8 with TRBJ2-3; D is undetermined. With 5 bases removed from V and 2 bases from J, the gap between germline ends came to 8 bases. Germline V gene lookup returns CDR1 SGHVS and CDR2 FQNEAQ. The CDR3 is made up of 13 amino acids. The DNA for the CDR3 is TGTGCCAGCAGCCCGTTGCCCACAGATACGCAGTATTTT. Encoded protein: CASSPLPTDTQYF.

This rearrangement joins TRBV6-5 to TRBJ1-1, with a weak D call TRBD1 (5 bases). V lost 3 bases and J 1 base, leaving 6 bases between the germline ends. The germline V gene encodes CDR1 MNHEY and CDR2 SVGAGI. The CDR3 is 13 residues long. The CDR3 DNA reads TGTGCCAGCAGTTATACAGGGAACACTGAAGCTTTCTTT. It encodes CASSYTGNTEAFF.

This clone was counted a single time. The V and J genes are TRBV9 and TRBJ1-4; D is possibly TRBD1 (5 bases). The V gene lost 2 bases and the J gene lost 8 bases, with 13 bases spanning the gap. This CDR3 is built from 14 residues. CDR1 is SGDLS and CDR2 is YYNGEE in the germline V gene. CDR3 residues: CASSVDGGGEKLFF. The CDR3 nucleotides are TGTGCCAGCAGCGTGGACGGGGGGGGAGAAAAACTGTTTTTT.

As DNA, the CDR3 is TGTGCCAGCACGCCCGGGGACGCCCAATCGGGAGGCTACACCTTC. This codes for CASTPGDAQSGGYTF. The chain combines TRBV9 with TRBJ1-2; D perhaps matches TRBD1 (5 bases). The CDR3 covers 15 residues. Trimming removed 6 bases at V and 8 bases at J, with 23 bases between. Germline CDR1 and CDR2: SGDLS and YYNGEE.

The chain combines TRBV5-6 with TRBJ1-1, with 7 bases that match TRBD1. The CDR3 runs 13 residues. V dropped 4 bases and J dropped 10; count of bases not matched to a gene: 10. The germline CDR1 and CDR2 sequences are SGHDT and YYEEEE. CDR3 DNA: TGTGCCAGCAGCCCCGGGACAGCCGGCGGAGCTTTCTTT. Amino acids: CASSPGTAGGAFF.

This chain links TRBV5-1 with TRBJ2-1; D is possibly TRBD1 (5 bases). The CDR3 sequence is 15 residues long. V lost 7 bases to trimming and J lost 1 base, with 15 bases between them. CDR1 is SGHRS and CDR2 is YFSETQ in the germline V gene. For the CDR3, the DNA is TGCGCCAGCTATCTTACAGGTAATTCCTACAATGAGCAGTTCTTC. Protein: CASYLTGNSYNEQFF.

The chain couples TRBV5-1 to TRBJ1-2; the match to TRBD1 covers 8 bases. With 4 bases clipped from V and 8 bases from J, the junction kept 13 bases outside the gene matches. The CDR3 runs 15 residues. The V gene's germline CDR1 is SGHRS and CDR2 YFSETQ. CDR3 sequence reads: CASSPQAGGAGGYTF. In DNA form, the CDR3 reads TGCGCCAGCAGCCCGCAGGCAGGGGGCGCTGGGGGCTACACCTTC.